This passage covers 7 T cell receptor beta chains from one sample sequenced in a study of cytomegalovirus exposure and HLA in healthy donors. Assay used: immunoSEQ multiplex PCR; TCRdb lists only in-frame clones, some missing. The sample has fewer than 200,000 clones; 85% are singletons. Sequencing input: PBMCs. The receptors were sampled from a man aged 18 to 29 in good health and CMV-seropositive.

Written as DNA, the CDR3 is TGTGCCAGCAGTGAAGGACACTCCCATGGCTACACCTTC. Protein product: CASSEGHSHGYTF. The V and J genes are TRBV2 and TRBJ1-2; D not resolved. This CDR3 spans 13 amino acids. Deletions cut 1 base from V and 6 bases from J, with 9 bases between. Germline loops: CDR1 SNHLY, CDR2 FYNNEI.

This clone appeared a single time. This sequence joins TRBV28 and TRBJ1-5; D is undetermined. This CDR3 is 17 amino acids long. Germline V CDR1 and CDR2: MDHEN, SYDVKM. V lost 2 bases and J 0 bases, leaving 14 bases between the germline ends. The CDR3 loop is CASSLLSTRHSNQPQHF. CDR3 sequence (DNA): TGTGCCAGCAGTTTACTTAGCACGAGGCATAGCAATCAGCCCCAGCATTTT. The entire variable domain, with the rest obtained from reference TRBV28 and TRBJ1-5, is as follows: DVKVTQSSRYLVKRTGEKVFLECVQDMDHENMFWYRQDPGLGLRLIYFSYDVKMKEKGDIPEGYSVSREKKERFSLILESASTNQTSMYLCASSLLSTRHSNQPQHFGDGTRLSIL.

This chain uses TRBV7-9 with TRBJ2-5, with D perhaps TRBD1 (6 bases). This CDR3 is built from 12 residues. V lost 6 bases, J lost 1 base, and 6 bases lay in between. Germline V lookup: CDR1 SEHNR, CDR2 FQNEAQ (reference sequence). For the CDR3, the DNA is TGTGCCAGCAGACAGGGCCAAGAGACCCAGTACTTC. Encoded protein: CASRQGQETQYF.

The chain recombines TRBV29-1 with TRBJ1-1; 7 bases are a match to TRBD1. Germline V gives CDR1 SQVTM, CDR2 ANQGSEA. The length of the CDR3 is 13 residues. The V gene end was trimmed by 7 bases and the J gene end by 9 bases; junction bases not matched to a gene: 14. The CDR3 spells CSGGLGDREQAFF. The CDR3 DNA reads TGCAGCGGGGGCCTCGGAGACAGGGAACAAGCTTTCTTT.

The genes are TRBV19 and TRBJ2-6; 8 bases line up with TRBD1. Germline V gene data show CDR1 as LNHDA and CDR2 as SQIVND (reference sequence). This CDR3 region has 15 residues. The trim removed 9 bases at V and 4 bases at J, leaving 8 bases unmatched. The DNA of the CDR3 is TGTGCCAGCCGGGACAGGCTTCGGGGGGCCAACGTCCTGACTTTC. Translation: CASRDRLRGANVLTF.

This clone has just one count. V gene TRBV21-1 combines with J gene TRBJ1-2; TRBD1, the table's D call, was not compared with the DNA. TRBV21-1 is tagged as a pseudogene. The CDR3 totals 12 residues. CDR3 DNA sequence: TGTGCCAGCAGAAGACAGGTCCCCCCGAGGACCTTC. Its protein is CASRRQVPPRTF.

The chain is built from TRBV30 and TRBJ1-1; tentatively, D is TRBD1 (5 bases). Germline V lookup: CDR1 GTSNPN, CDR2 SVGIG (reference sequence). CDR3 size: 14 residues. V was trimmed by 3 bases and J by 5 bases, leaving 16 bases between them. The CDR3 region has the DNA TGTGCCTGGAGGGGGGGGTCGAAGTTAACTGAAGCTTTCTTT. Translating it yields CAWRGGSKLTEAFF.